The rows below give T cell receptor beta chains drawn from one sample of a study of Ad26.COV2.S vaccination and SARS-CoV-2 variants. Method: immunoSEQ multiplex PCR; TCRdb's copy keeps in-frame clones and lacks some. The data contain about 350,000 clones, about 90% of them singletons. The sequenced sample was peripheral blood, obtained after recovery from COVID-19. The source of these receptors is a human donor who had recovered from COVID-19. CDR3s include the opening cysteine and the closing phenylalanine or tryptophan. D genes are given only for firm matches. Rows give clone size only sometimes, using once, few, many, or a class for an expanded clone.

CDR3	DNA	J	D	size	V
CSAGGLHEQYF	TGCAGTGCTGGAGGACTCCACGAGCAGTACTTC	TRBJ2-7	.	.	TRBV20-1
CASETESGNTIYF	TGTGCCAGCGAGACGGAGTCTGGAAACACCATATATTTT	TRBJ1-3	.	.	TRBV28
CASSLVPNPAETQYF	TGTGCCAGCAGCTTAGTCCCGAACCCAGCAGAGACCCAGTACTTC	TRBJ2-5	.	.	TRBV7-6
CASSSTGHPNTEAFF	TGTGCCAGCAGTTCCACCGGACACCCGAACACTGAAGCTTTCTTT	TRBJ1-1	.	.	TRBV6-5
CASSQEWQGAKNYGYTF	TGTGCCAGCAGCCAAGAGTGGCAAGGGGCAAAAAACTATGGCTACACCTTC	TRBJ1-2	.	.	TRBV3-1/TRBV3-2
CASSELRRDRPREQYF	TGTGCCAGCAGTGAATTAAGACGGGACAGACCTCGGGAGCAGTACTTC	TRBJ2-7	TRBD1	.	TRBV2
CASSLLRQGLGNEQYF	TGTGCCAGCAGCCTCCTCAGACAGGGGTTAGGAAACGAGCAGTACTTC	TRBJ2-7	TRBD1	once	TRBV13
CASSYDSGGASDTQYF	TGTGCCAGCAGTTACGACAGCGGGGGGGCATCAGATACGCAGTATTTT	TRBJ2-3	TRBD2	.	TRBV6-5
CASTPQARSSGANVLTF	TGTGCCAGTACCCCCCAGGCGAGGAGTTCAGGGGCCAACGTCCTGACTTTC	TRBJ2-6	.	.	TRBV19
CASSLGGYGTEAFF	TGTGCCAGCAGCTTAGGAGGGTACGGCACTGAAGCTTTCTTT	TRBJ1-1	.	.	TRBV7-9
CSVEGTGSTDTQYF	TGCAGCGTTGAAGGGACAGGTAGCACAGATACGCAGTATTTT	TRBJ2-3	TRBD1	.	TRBV29-1
CASTSRTGGVSHQPQHF	TGTGCCAGTACCTCCCGGACAGGGGGCGTAAGCCATCAGCCCCAGCATTTT	TRBJ1-5	TRBD1	.	TRBV19
CASSLDTGVTDTQYF	TGCGCCAGCAGCTTGGATACAGGGGTCACAGATACGCAGTATTTT	TRBJ2-3	TRBD1	.	TRBV5-1
CASSFGQGGYNEQFF	TGTGCCAGCAGTTTCGGGCAGGGCGGATACAATGAGCAGTTCTTC	TRBJ2-1	.	once	TRBV27
CASSPASGVNYGYTF	TGTGCCAGCAGCCCTGCGTCCGGGGTTAACTATGGCTACACCTTC	TRBJ1-2	.	few	TRBV3-1/TRBV3-2
CAISGTADSYNEQFF	TGTGCCATCAGCGGGACAGCCGACTCCTACAATGAGCAGTTCTTC	TRBJ2-1	TRBD1	.	TRBV10-3
CASSAVPGAANYGYTF	TGTGCCAGCAGCGCCGTTCCAGGGGCAGCTAACTATGGCTACACCTTC	TRBJ1-2	.	few	TRBV9
CASSEQGDQPQHF	TGTGCCAGCAGTGAACAGGGGGATCAGCCCCAGCATTTT	TRBJ1-5	TRBD1	.	TRBV5-6
CASSEGSRTGANTEAFF	TGTGCCAGCAGTGAAGGTTCGAGGACAGGGGCTAACACTGAAGCTTTCTTT	TRBJ1-1	TRBD1	.	TRBV27
CASSTDWAPNQETQYF	TGTGCCAGCAGTACGGACTGGGCTCCCAACCAAGAGACCCAGTACTTC	TRBJ2-5	.	once	TRBV5-4
CASSSRGAVIPGELFF	TGTGCCAGCAGCTCCCGCGGGGCCGTTATCCCCGGGGAGCTGTTTTTT	TRBJ2-2	.	once	TRBV7-6
CASTQRNWGSEKLFF	TGTGCCAGCACCCAACGTAATTGGGGAAGTGAAAAACTGTTTTTT	TRBJ1-4	.	.	TRBV6-5
CASGRGGGTDTQYF	TGCGCCAGCGGACGGGGGGGAGGCACAGATACGCAGTATTTT	TRBJ2-3	TRBD2	.	TRBV5-1
CASSEVIRAEAFF	TGTGCCAGCAGTGAAGTAATCAGAGCTGAAGCTTTCTTT	TRBJ1-1	.	.	TRBV6-1
CASSVGGWEPVGNTIYF	TGTGCCAGCAGCGTTGGAGGGTGGGAACCGGTGGGAAACACCATATATTTT	TRBJ1-3	.	.	TRBV9